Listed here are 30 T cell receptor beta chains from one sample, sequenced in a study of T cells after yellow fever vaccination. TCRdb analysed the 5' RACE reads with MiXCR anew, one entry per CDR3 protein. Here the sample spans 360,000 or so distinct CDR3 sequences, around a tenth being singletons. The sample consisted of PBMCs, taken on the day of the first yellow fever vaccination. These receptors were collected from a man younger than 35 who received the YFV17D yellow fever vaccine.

CDR3 protein: CASSPSGLAGGLDTQYF. The CDR3 nucleotides read TGTGCCAGCAGCCCCTCGGGACTAGCGGGGGGCTTAGATACGCAGTATTTT. The V gene is TRBV7-3, the J gene TRBJ2-3; 15 positions match TRBD2. The ends lost 5 bases at V and 5 bases at J; junction bases unmatched: 8. This CDR3 contains 17 residues. The germline V gene has CDR1 SGHTA and CDR2 FQGTGA.

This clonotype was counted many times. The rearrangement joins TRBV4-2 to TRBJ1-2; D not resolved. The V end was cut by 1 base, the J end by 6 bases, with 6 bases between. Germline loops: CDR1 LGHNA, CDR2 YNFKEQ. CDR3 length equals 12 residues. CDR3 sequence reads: CASSQVGDGYTF. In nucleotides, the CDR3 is TGTGCCAGCAGCCAAGTCGGGGATGGCTACACCTTC.

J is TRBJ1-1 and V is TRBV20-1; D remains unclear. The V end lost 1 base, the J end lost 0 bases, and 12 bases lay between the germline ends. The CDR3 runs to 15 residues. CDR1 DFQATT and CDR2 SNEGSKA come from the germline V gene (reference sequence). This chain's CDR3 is CSARGNRDMNTEAFF. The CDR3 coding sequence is TGCAGTGCTAGAGGGAACAGAGACATGAACACTGAAGCTTTCTTT.

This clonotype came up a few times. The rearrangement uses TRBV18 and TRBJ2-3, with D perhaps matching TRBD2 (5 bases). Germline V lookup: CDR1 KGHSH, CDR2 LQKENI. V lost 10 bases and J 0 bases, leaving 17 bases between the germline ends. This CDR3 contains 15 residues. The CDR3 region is CATLSGFSSTDTQYF. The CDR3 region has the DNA TGTGCCACCCTCTCGGGGTTTTCTAGCACAGATACGCAGTATTTT.

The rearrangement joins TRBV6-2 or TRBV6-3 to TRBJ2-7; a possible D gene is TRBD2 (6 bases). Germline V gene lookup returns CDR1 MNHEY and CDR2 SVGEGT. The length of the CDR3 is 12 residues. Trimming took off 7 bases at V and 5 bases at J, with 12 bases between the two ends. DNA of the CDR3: TGTGCCAGCATCGGAGGGAAGCACGAGCAGTACTTC. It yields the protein CASIGGKHEQYF.

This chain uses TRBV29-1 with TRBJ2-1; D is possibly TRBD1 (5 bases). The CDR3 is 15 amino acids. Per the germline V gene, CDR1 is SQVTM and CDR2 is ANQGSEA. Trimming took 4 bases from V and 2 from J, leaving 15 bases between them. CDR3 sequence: CSVGFRQKTYNEQFF. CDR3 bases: TGCAGCGTTGGGTTTCGACAGAAAACCTACAATGAGCAGTTCTTC.

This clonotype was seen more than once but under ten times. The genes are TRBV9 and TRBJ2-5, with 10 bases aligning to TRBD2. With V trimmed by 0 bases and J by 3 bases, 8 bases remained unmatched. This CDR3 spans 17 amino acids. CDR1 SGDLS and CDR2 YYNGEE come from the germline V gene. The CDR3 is CASSVEGWLAGEETQYF. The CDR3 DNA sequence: TGTGCCAGCAGCGTAGAAGGATGGCTAGCGGGGGAAGAGACCCAGTACTTC.

The chain's CDR3 is CASSPRGLSYNEQFF. The CDR3 DNA sequence: TGTGCCAGCAGTCCGCGGGGCCTCTCCTACAATGAGCAGTTCTTC. The chain combines TRBV27 with TRBJ2-1; D might be TRBD2 (6 bases). The CDR3 length is 15 residues. Germline values: CDR1 MNHEY, CDR2 SMNVEV (reference sequence). V lost 5 bases, J lost 0 bases, and 11 bases lay in between.

CDR3 nucleotide sequence: TGCAGTGCTAGAAACCGGGAGGGGGCGGGTAATGAGCAGTTCTTC. Translating gives CSARNREGAGNEQFF. V usage is TRBV20-1 and J usage is TRBJ2-1, with D tentatively TRBD2 (8 bases). Germline V gene data show CDR1 as DFQATT and CDR2 as SNEGSKA (reference sequence). V shed 2 bases and J shed 7 bases, with 18 bases lying between them. The CDR3 is 15 amino acids.

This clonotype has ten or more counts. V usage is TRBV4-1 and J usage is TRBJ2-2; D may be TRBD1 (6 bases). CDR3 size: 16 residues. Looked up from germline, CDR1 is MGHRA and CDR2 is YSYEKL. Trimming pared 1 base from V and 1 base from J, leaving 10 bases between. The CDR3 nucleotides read TGCGCCAGCAGCCAAGGGACAGTTTTGAACACCGGGGAGCTGTTTTTT. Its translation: CASSQGTVLNTGELFF.

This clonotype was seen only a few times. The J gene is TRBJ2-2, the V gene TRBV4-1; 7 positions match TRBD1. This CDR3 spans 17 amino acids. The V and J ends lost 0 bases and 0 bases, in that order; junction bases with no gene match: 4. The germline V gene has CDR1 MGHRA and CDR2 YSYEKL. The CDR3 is CASSQEAGGANTGELFF. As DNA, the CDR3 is TGCGCCAGCAGCCAAGAGGCAGGGGGAGCGAACACCGGGGAGCTGTTTTTT.

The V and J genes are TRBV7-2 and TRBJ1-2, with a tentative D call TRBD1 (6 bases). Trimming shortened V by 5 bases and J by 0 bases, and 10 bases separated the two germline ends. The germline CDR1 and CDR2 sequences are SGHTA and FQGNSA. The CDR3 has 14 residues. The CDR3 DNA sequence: TGTGCCAGCAGCGCAAACAGGGCTAACTATGGCTACACCTTC. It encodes CASSANRANYGYTF.

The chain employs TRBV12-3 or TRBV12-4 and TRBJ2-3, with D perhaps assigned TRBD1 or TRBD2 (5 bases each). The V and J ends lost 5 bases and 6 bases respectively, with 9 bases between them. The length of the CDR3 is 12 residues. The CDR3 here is CASSTGRDTQYF. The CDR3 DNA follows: TGTGCCAGCAGTACGGGGCGGGATACGCAGTATTTT.

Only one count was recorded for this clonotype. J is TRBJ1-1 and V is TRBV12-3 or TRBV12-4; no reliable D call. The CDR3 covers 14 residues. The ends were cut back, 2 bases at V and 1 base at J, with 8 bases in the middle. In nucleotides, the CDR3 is TGTGCCAGCAGTTTATTTCCAGGGAACACTGAAGCTTTCTTT. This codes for CASSLFPGNTEAFF.

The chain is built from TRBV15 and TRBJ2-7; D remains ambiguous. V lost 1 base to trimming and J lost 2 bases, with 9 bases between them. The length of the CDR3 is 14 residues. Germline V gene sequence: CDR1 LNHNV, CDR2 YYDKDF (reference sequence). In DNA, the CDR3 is TGTGCCACCAGCAGAGTAAACGGCCCCTACGAGCAGTACTTC. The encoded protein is CATSRVNGPYEQYF.

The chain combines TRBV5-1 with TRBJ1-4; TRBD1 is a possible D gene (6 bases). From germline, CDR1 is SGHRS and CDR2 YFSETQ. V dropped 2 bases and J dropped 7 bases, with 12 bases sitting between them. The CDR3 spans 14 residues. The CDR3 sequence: CASSLQGGGEKLFF. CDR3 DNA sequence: TGCGCCAGCAGCTTACAGGGAGGGGGTGAAAAACTGTTTTTT.

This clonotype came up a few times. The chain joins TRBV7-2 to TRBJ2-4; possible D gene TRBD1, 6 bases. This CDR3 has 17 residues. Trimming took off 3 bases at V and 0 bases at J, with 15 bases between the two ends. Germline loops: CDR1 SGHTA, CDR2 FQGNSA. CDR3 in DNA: TGTGCCAGCAGCTTTAGAGGACAGATCCTAGCCAAAAACATTCAGTACTTC. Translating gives CASSFRGQILAKNIQYF.

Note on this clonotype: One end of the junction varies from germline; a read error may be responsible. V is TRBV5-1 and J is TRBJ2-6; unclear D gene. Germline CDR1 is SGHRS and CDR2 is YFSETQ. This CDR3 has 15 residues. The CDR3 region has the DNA TGCGCCAGCAGCTTGGTTTTCTCTGAGGCCAACGTCCTGACTTTC. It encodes CASSLVFSEANVLTF.

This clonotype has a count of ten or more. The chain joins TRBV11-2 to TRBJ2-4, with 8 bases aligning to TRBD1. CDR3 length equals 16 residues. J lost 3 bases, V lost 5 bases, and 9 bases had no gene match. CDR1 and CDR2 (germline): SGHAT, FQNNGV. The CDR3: CASSDYRTGFKNIQYF. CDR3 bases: TGTGCCAGCAGCGACTATAGGACAGGGTTCAAAAACATTCAGTACTTC.

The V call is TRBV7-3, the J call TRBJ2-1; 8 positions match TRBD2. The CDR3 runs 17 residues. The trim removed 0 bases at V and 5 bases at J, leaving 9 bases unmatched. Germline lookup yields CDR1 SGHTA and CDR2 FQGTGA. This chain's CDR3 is CASSLTPSSRGDNEQFF. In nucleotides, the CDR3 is TGTGCCAGCAGCTTAACCCCCTCCTCGCGGGGGGACAATGAGCAGTTCTTC.

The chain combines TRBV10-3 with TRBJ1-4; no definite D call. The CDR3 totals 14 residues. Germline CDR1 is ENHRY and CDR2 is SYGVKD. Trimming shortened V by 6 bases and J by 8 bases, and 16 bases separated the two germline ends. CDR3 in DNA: TGTGCCATCAGAGGTCGCCCGGACGACGAAAAACTGTTTTTT. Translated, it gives CAIRGRPDDEKLFF.

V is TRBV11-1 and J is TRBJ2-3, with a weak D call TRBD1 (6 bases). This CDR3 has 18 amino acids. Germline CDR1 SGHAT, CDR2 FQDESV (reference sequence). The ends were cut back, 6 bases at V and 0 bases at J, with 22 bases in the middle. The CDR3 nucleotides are TGTGCCAGCAGGCGAAACAGGGTAAAAGGGCTTAGCACAGATACGCAGTATTTT. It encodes CASRRNRVKGLSTDTQYF.

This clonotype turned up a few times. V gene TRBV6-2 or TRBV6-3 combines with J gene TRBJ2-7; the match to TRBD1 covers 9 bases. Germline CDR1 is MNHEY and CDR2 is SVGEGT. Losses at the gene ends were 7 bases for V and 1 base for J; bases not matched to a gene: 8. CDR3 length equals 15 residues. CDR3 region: CASTTGTGYSYEQYF. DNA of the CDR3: TGTGCCAGCACAACCGGGACAGGGTATTCCTACGAGCAGTACTTC.

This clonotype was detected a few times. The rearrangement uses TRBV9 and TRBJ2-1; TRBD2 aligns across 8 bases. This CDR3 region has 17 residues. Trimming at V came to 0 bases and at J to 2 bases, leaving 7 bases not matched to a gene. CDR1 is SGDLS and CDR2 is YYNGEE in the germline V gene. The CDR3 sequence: CASSVGLAGGPYNEQFF. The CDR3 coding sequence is TGTGCCAGCAGCGTAGGGCTCGCGGGGGGCCCCTACAATGAGCAGTTCTTC.

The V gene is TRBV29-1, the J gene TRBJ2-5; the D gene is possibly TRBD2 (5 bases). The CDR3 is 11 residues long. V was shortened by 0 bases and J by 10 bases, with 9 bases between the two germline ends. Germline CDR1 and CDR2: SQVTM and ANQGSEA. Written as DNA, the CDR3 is TGCAGCGTTGAAGATCTTGGACTCCAGTACTTC. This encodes CSVEDLGLQYF.

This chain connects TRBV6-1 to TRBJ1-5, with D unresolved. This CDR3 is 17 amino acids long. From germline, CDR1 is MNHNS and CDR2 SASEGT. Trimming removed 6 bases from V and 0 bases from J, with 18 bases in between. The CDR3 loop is CASSVQTPTLSNQPQHF. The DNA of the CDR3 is TGTGCCAGCAGCGTACAGACACCCACGCTTAGCAATCAGCCCCAGCATTTT.

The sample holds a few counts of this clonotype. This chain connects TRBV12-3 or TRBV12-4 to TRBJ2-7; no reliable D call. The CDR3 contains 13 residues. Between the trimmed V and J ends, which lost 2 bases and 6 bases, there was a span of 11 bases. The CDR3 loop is CASSLSAVLEQYF. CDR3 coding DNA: TGTGCCAGCAGTTTATCCGCTGTGCTCGAGCAGTACTTC.

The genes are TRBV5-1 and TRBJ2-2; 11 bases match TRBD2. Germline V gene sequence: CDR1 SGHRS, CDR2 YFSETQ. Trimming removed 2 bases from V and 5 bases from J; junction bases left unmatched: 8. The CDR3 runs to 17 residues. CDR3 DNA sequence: TGCGCCAGCAGCTTCACCCAACTAGCGGGGGCTACCGGGGAGCTGTTTTTT. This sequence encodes CASSFTQLAGATGELFF. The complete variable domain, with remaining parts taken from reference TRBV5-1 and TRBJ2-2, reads KAGVTQTPRYLIKTRGQQVTLSCSPISGHRSVSWYQQTPGQGLQFLFEYFSETQRNKGNFPGRFSGRQFSNSRSEMNVSTLELGDSALYLCASSFTQLAGATGELFFGEGSRLTVL.

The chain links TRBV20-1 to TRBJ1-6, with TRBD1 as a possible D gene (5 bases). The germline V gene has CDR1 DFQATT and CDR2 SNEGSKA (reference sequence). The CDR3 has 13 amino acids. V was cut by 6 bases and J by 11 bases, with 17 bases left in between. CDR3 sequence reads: CSAFEGVLTPLHF. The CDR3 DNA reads TGCAGTGCCTTCGAAGGGGTTCTTACACCCCTCCACTTT.

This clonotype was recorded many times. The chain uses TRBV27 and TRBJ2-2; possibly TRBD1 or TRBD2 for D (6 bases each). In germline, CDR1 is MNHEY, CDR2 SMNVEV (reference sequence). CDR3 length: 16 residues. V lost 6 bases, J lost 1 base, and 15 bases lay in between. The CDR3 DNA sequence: TGTGCCAGCAGCGGGGGTAGGACAGAGAACACCGGGGAGCTGTTTTTT. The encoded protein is CASSGGRTENTGELFF.